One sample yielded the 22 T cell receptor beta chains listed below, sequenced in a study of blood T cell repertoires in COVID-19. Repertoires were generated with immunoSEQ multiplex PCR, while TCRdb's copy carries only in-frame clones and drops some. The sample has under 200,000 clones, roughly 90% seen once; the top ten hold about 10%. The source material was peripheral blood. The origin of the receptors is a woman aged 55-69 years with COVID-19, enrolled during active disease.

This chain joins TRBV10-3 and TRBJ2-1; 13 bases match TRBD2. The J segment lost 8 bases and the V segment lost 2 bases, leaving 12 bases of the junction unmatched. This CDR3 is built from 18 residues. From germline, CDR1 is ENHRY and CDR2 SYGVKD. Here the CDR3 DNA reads TGTGCCATCAGTGAGGGTCGGACTAGCGGGAGAAAGGGGTATGAGCAGTTCTTC. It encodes CAISEGRTSGRKGYEQFF.

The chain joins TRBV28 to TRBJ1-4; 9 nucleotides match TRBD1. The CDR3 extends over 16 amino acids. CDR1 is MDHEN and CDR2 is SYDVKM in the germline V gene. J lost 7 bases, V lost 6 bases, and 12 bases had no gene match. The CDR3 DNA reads TGTGCCAGCAGCCAACCTACCGGGACAGGGCGTGAAAAACTGTTTTTT. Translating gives CASSQPTGTGREKLFF.

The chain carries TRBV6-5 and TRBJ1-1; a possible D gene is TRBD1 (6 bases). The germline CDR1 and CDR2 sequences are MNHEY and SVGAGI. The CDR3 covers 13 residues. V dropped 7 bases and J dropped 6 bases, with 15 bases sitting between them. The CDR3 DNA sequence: TGTGCCAGCAAGGGGGGGGTAGGAGCTGAAGCTTTCTTT. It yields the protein CASKGGVGAEAFF.

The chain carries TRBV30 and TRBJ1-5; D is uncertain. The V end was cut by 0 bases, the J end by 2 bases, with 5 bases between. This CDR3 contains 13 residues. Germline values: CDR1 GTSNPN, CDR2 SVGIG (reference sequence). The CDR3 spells CAWSVAGNQPQHF. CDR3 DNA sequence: TGTGCCTGGAGTGTAGCCGGCAATCAGCCCCAGCATTTT.

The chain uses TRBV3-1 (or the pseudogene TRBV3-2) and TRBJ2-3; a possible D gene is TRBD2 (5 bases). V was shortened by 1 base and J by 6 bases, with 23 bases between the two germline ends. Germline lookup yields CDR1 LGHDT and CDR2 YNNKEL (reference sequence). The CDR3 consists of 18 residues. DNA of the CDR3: TGTGCCAGCAGCCAAGTAGGAAAGCGGTCCTCACTAAGTGATACGCAGTATTTT. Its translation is CASSQVGKRSSLSDTQYF.

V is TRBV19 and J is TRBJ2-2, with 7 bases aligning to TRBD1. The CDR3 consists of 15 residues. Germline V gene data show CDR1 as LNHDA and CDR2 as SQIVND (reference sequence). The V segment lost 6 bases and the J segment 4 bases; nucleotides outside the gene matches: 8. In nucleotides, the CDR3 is TGTGCCAGTAGCCCGACAGGGTTCATCACCGGGGAGCTGTTTTTT. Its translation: CASSPTGFITGELFF.

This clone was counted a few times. In nucleotides, the CDR3 is TGTGCCAGCAGGAGAATGGGACAGGGGTTTTCTGAAGCTTTCTTT. Encoded protein: CASRRMGQGFSEAFF. The rearrangement links TRBV2 to TRBJ1-1; 10 bases align to TRBD1. CDR1 and CDR2 (germline): SNHLY, FYNNEI. The length of the CDR3 is 15 residues. With V trimmed by 6 bases and J by 6 bases, 10 bases remained unmatched.

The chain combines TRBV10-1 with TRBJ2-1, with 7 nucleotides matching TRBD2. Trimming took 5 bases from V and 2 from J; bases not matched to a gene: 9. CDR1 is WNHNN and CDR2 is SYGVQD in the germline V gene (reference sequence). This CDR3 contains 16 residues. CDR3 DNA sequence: TGCGCCAGCAGTTCCGGGGCGGGGGTGACCTACAATGAGCAGTTCTTC. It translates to CASSSGAGVTYNEQFF.

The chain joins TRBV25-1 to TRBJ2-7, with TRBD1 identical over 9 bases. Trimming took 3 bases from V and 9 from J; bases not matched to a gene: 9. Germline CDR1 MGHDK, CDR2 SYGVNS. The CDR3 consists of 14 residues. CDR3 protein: CASSDPGQGKVQYF. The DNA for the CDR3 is TGTGCCAGCAGTGACCCGGGACAGGGAAAGGTGCAGTACTTC.

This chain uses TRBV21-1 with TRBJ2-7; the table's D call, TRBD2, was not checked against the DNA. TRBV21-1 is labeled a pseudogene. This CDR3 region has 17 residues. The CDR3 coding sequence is TGTGCCAGCAGCAAAGGGGATACTAGCGGGAGCACCGACGAGCAGTACTTC. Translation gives CASSKGDTSGSTDEQYF.

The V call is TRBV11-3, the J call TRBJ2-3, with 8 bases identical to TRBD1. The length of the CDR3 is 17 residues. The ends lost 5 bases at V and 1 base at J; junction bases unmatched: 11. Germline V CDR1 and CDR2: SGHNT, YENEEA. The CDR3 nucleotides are TGTGCCAGCAGCACCCGGACAGGGCCCGGGGGCACAGATACGCAGTATTTT. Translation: CASSTRTGPGGTDTQYF. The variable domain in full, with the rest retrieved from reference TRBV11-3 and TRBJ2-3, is EAGVVQSPRYKIIEKKQPVAFWCNPISGHNTLYWYLQNLGQGPELLIRYENEEAVDDSQLPKDRFSAERLKGVDSTLKIQPAELGDSAVYLCASSTRTGPGGTDTQYFGPGTRLTVL.

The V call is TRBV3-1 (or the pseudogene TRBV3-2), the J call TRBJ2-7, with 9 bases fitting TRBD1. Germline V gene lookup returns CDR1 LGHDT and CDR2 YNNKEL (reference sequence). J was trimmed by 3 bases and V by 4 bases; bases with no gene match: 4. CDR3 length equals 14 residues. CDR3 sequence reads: CASSLEGQGYEQYF. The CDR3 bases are TGTGCCAGCAGCCTCGAGGGACAGGGCTACGAGCAGTACTTC.

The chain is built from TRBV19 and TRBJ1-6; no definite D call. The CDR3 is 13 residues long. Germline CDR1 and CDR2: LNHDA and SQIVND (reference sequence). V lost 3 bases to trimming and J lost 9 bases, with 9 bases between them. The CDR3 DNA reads TGTGCCAGTAGTATCCCATCAGTTTCACCCCTCCACTTT. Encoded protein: CASSIPSVSPLHF.

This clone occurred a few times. DNA for the CDR3: TGTGCCAGCAGCCACGGGGGACAGGGAGCGGAAGCTTTCTTT. Translating gives CASSHGGQGAEAFF. The chain recombines TRBV7-9 with TRBJ1-1; 9 positions agree with TRBD1. Trimming at V came to 5 bases and at J to 8 bases, leaving 9 bases not matched to a gene. Germline V lookup: CDR1 SEHNR, CDR2 FQNEAQ (reference sequence). This CDR3 region has 14 residues.

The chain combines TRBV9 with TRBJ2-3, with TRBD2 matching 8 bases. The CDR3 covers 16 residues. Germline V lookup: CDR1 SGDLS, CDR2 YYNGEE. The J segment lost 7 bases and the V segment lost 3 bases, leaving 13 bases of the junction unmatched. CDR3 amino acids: CASSEGREGVLYTQYF. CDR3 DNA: TGTGCCAGCAGCGAGGGACGGGAGGGGGTCTTATATACGCAGTATTTT.

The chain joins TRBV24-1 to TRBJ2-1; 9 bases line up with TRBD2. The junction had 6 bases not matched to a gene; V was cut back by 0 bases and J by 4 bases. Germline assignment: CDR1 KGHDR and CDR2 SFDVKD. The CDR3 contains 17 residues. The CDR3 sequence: CATSDLLSGSVYNEQFF. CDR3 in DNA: TGTGCCACCAGTGATTTGCTTAGCGGGAGTGTGTACAATGAGCAGTTCTTC.

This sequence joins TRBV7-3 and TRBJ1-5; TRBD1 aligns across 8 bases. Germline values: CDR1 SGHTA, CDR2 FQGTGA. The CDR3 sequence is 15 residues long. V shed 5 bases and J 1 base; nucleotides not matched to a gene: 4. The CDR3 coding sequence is TGTGCCAGCAGCCACGGACAGGGAAGCAATCAGCCCCAGCATTTT. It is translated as CASSHGQGSNQPQHF.

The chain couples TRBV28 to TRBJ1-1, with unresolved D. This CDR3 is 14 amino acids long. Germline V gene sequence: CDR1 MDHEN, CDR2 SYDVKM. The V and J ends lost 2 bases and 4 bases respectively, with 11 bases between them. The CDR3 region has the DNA TGTGCCAGCAGTTTAAAACTGGGGAGCACTGAAGCTTTCTTT. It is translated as CASSLKLGSTEAFF.

The CDR3 here is CASRTLGTTQNEQYF. CDR3 DNA: TGTGCCAGCAGAACCCTCGGGACAACACAGAACGAGCAGTACTTC. J is TRBJ2-7 and V is TRBV27, with D possibly TRBD1 on 6 matching bases. Germline CDR1 MNHEY, CDR2 SMNVEV (reference sequence). Trimming cost V 6 bases and J 5 bases, with 20 bases left between them. The CDR3 loop spans 15 amino acids.

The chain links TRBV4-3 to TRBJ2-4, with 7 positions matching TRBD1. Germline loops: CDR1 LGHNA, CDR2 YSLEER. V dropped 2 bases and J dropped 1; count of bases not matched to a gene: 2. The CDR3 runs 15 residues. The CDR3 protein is CASSQNRGAKNIQYF. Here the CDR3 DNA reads TGCGCCAGCAGCCAAAACAGGGGTGCCAAAAACATTCAGTACTTC.

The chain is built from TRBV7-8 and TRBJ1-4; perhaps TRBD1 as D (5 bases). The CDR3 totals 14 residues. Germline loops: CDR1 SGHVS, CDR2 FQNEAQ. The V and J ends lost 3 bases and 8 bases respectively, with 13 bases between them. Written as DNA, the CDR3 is TGTGCCAGCAGCTTGGGGCCGCCTGGGGAAAAACTGTTTTTT. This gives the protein CASSLGPPGEKLFF.

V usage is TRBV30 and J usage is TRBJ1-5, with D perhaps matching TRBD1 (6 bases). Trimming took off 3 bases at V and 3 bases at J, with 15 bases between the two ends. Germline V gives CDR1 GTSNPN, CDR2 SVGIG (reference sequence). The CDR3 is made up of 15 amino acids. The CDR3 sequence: CAWSTQGTANQPQHF. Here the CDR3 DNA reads TGTGCCTGGAGCACACAGGGAACGGCCAATCAGCCCCAGCATTTT.